These 16 T cell receptor beta chains came from one sample sequenced in a study of blood T cell repertoires in COVID-19. Sequencing used immunoSEQ multiplex PCR; TCRdb keeps in-frame clones, though not all of them. Of 110,000 or so clones in the sample, roughly nine tenths are singletons; the top ten hold about 8%. The sequenced sample consisted of peripheral blood. These receptors all come from a man between 70 and 80 years old who had recovered from COVID-19.

The J gene is TRBJ2-7, the V gene TRBV4-3; 9 bases are shared with TRBD2. Trimming removed 1 base from V and 4 bases from J; junction bases left unmatched: 5. From germline, CDR1 is LGHNA and CDR2 YSLEER. The CDR3 has 15 residues. The DNA for the CDR3 is TGCGCCAGCAGCCAAGTCTTAGCGGGGGAATACGAGCAGTACTTC. Amino acid sequence: CASSQVLAGEYEQYF.

The rearrangement uses TRBV1 and TRBJ2-3; the table's D call, TRBD2, was not checked against the DNA. TRBV1 is listed as a pseudogene. The CDR3 is 16 residues long. CDR3 in amino acids: CTSNQGASGGIDTQYF. Here the CDR3 DNA reads TGCACCAGCAACCAGGGGGCTAGCGGGGGAATAGATACGCAGTATTTT.

The V call is TRBV6-1, the J call TRBJ2-3, with 11 bases lining up with TRBD2. Germline CDR1 and CDR2: MNHNS and SASEGT. The CDR3 is made up of 19 amino acids. Trimming at V came to 0 bases and at J to 1 base, leaving 9 bases not matched to a gene. CDR3 residues: CASSEATSGAKLGTDTQYF. For the CDR3, the DNA is TGTGCCAGCAGTGAAGCGACTAGCGGGGCGAAACTTGGCACAGATACGCAGTATTTT.

The chain couples TRBV30 to TRBJ2-5, with D perhaps TRBD2 (6 bases). The CDR3 contains 12 residues. V was trimmed by 3 bases and J by 12 bases, leaving 17 bases between them. Germline assignment: CDR1 GTSNPN and CDR2 SVGIG (reference sequence). The CDR3 DNA follows: TGTGCCTGGAGCACCGGGCTTGCGGGAAAGTACTTC. It translates to CAWSTGLAGKYF.

The chain employs TRBV7-8 and TRBJ2-1; 12 nucleotides line up with TRBD2. Trimming cost V 2 bases and J 2 bases; bases outside gene matches: 4. In germline, CDR1 is SGHVS, CDR2 FQNEAQ. CDR3 size: 17 residues. The CDR3 is CASSLWASGGAYNEQFF. CDR3 nucleotide sequence: TGTGCCAGCAGCTTATGGGCTAGCGGGGGGGCCTACAATGAGCAGTTCTTC.

The rearrangement joins TRBV2 to TRBJ2-3; 8 bases map to TRBD2. J gave up 1 base and V 3 bases, and 0 bases lay outside the gene matches. There are 14 residues in the CDR3. Germline V gene data show CDR1 as SNHLY and CDR2 as FYNNEI. The CDR3 is CASSDGRGTDTQYF. The CDR3 DNA reads as TGTGCCAGCAGTGACGGGAGGGGCACAGATACGCAGTATTTT. The full variable domain, in which reference TRBV2 and TRBJ2-3 provide the parts outside the CDR3, is EPEVTQTPSHQVTQMGQEVILRCVPISNHLYFYWYRQILGQKVEFLVSFYNNEISEKSEIFDDQFSVERPDGSNFTLKIRSTKLEDSAMYFCASSDGRGTDTQYFGPGTRLTVL.

The genes are TRBV6-5 and TRBJ2-7; a possible D gene is TRBD1 (6 bases). V shed 3 bases and J shed 2 bases, with 14 bases lying between them. The CDR3 covers 15 residues. Germline V gives CDR1 MNHEY, CDR2 SVGAGI. The DNA for the CDR3 is TGTGCCAGCAGTTATTCGACAGGTAGGCCCTACGAGCAGTACTTC. This gives the protein CASSYSTGRPYEQYF.

Only one count was recorded for this clone. The chain combines TRBV29-1 with TRBJ1-2, with TRBD1 matching over 9 bases. The length of the CDR3 is 13 residues. Trimming cost V 7 bases and J 8 bases; bases outside gene matches: 11. CDR1 is SQVTM, CDR2 ANQGSEA, per germline. The CDR3 DNA sequence: TGCAGCGCTGGACAGGGGATGCTTCAAGGCTACACCTTC. Protein: CSAGQGMLQGYTF.

Worth noting for this clone: Other nucleotide sequences from this sample produce the same CDR3. V is TRBV5-1 and J is TRBJ2-5; D is possibly TRBD2 (5 bases). The V gene's germline CDR1 is SGHRS and CDR2 YFSETQ. V was cut by 4 bases and J by 2 bases, with 12 bases left in between. The CDR3 contains 14 residues. The CDR3 sequence: CASSPGSTQETQYF. CDR3 nucleotide sequence: TGCGCCAGCAGCCCGGGGTCTACACAAGAGACCCAGTACTTC.

The chain joins TRBV11-1 to TRBJ2-7; 9 bases align to TRBD1. The J segment lost 5 bases and the V segment lost 4 bases, leaving 9 bases of the junction unmatched. The CDR3 runs to 15 residues. In germline, CDR1 is SGHAT, CDR2 FQDESV (reference sequence). The CDR3 spells CASSSGGDRVHEQYF. In DNA, the CDR3 is TGTGCCAGCAGCTCAGGCGGGGACAGGGTACACGAGCAGTACTTC.

The chain employs TRBV7-2 and TRBJ2-2; D is unclear. V lost 2 bases and J lost 2, with 12 bases in between. The CDR3 runs 16 residues. Germline lookup yields CDR1 SGHTA and CDR2 FQGNSA. The CDR3 coding sequence is TGTGCCAGCAGCTTATATATGACACTTAACACCGGGGAGCTGTTTTTT. Residues: CASSLYMTLNTGELFF. Filled out from reference TRBV7-2 and TRBJ2-2, the complete variable domain reads GAGVSQSPSNKVTEKGKDVELRCDPISGHTALYWYRQSLGQGLEFLIYFQGNSAPDKSGLPSDRFSAERTGGSVSTLTIQRTQQEDSAVYLCASSLYMTLNTGELFFGEGSRLTVL.

V usage is TRBV19 and J usage is TRBJ2-3; 11 bases align to TRBD2. Germline assignment: CDR1 LNHDA and CDR2 SQIVND (reference sequence). Trimming took 5 bases from V and 4 from J; bases not matched to a gene: 8. CDR3 length equals 16 residues. The DNA for the CDR3 is TGTGCCAGTAGTCTCTTAGCGGGGGGGCTGGCAGATACGCAGTATTTT. Translated: CASSLLAGGLADTQYF.

The rearrangement links TRBV7-2 to TRBJ2-1; D is ambiguous. Trimming cost V 1 base and J 9 bases, with 7 bases left between them. Germline loops: CDR1 SGHTA, CDR2 FQGNSA. The CDR3 totals 12 residues. CDR3: CASSLVSSEQFF. The DNA of the CDR3 is TGTGCCAGCAGCTTAGTTTCGAGTGAGCAGTTCTTC.

This chain joins TRBV7-2 and TRBJ2-2; D remains ambiguous. The germline V gene has CDR1 SGHTA and CDR2 FQGNSA. The CDR3 covers 15 residues. Trimming stripped 2 bases from V and 4 bases from J, with 11 bases between. The DNA for the CDR3 is TGTGCCAGCAGCTTAACCATCCTGGCCACCGGGGAGCTGTTTTTT. Protein: CASSLTILATGELFF.

The chain joins TRBV7-9 to TRBJ1-4, with D maybe TRBD1 (6 bases). CDR3 length: 16 residues. The V gene's germline CDR1 is SEHNR and CDR2 FQNEAQ (reference sequence). Deletions cut 1 base from V and 6 bases from J, with 15 bases between. The CDR3 sequence: CASSLVSGTPHEKLFF. The CDR3 nucleotides are TGTGCCAGCAGCTTAGTTTCGGGGACACCTCATGAAAAACTGTTTTTT.

The chain recombines TRBV30 with TRBJ2-1; 12 bases map to TRBD2. Losses at the gene ends were 2 bases for V and 0 bases for J; bases not matched to a gene: 11. The CDR3 runs to 19 residues. The V gene's germline CDR1 is GTSNPN and CDR2 SVGIG (reference sequence). CDR3 coding DNA: TGTGCCTGGAGTTCATATTCCCGACTAGCGGGGGACTCCTACAATGAGCAGTTCTTC. Its protein product is CAWSSYSRLAGDSYNEQFF.